This TCR beta chain was observed in a study of blood T cell repertoires in COVID-19. In the source study's methods: Amplified reference gene primers provided the basis for estimating nucleated cell counts. TCRdb keeps only in-frame clones here, not all; method: immunoSEQ multiplex PCR. For V, J and clone size, that table is used; D and trimming come from the DNA. The sample lists 150,000 to 200,000 clones; 75% to 90% were seen once. This clone was picked up one time. This receptor was obtained from a human donor with acute or convalescent COVID-19. The donor label of this sample is uncertain. The material sequenced was peripheral blood.

The DNA for the CDR3 is TGTGCCAGCAGCTCTAACAGGGGGAACACTGAAGCTTTCTTT. Amino acids: CASSSNRGNTEAFF. This chain joins TRBV11-3 and TRBJ1-1, with 7 bases identical to TRBD1. V trimming: 4 bases; J trimming: 1 base; junction bases outside the gene matches: 3. CDR3 length: 14 residues. Per germline, CDR1 SGHNT and CDR2 YENEEA.